This entry lists 11 T cell receptor beta chains sequenced from one sample in a study of monozygotic twins with cystic fibrosis. Produced via immunoSEQ multiplex PCR; TCRdb's table is partial and in-frame only. The data hold roughly 35,000 clones, with approximately 87% observed a single time. Specimen: blood. The receptors were gathered from a girl aged 2 to 9 with cystic fibrosis.

This sequence joins TRBV20-1 and TRBJ1-2; D unclear. The ends were cut back, 7 bases at V and 8 bases at J, with 11 bases in the middle. The CDR3 is made up of 10 amino acids. Looked up from germline, CDR1 is DFQATT and CDR2 is SNEGSKA (reference sequence). CDR3 sequence reads: CSGGREGYTF. The CDR3 nucleotides are TGCAGTGGAGGACGGGAGGGCTACACCTTC.

In its sample, this clone was seen a few times. The rearrangement uses TRBV2 and TRBJ1-2; tentative D call: TRBD1 (6 bases). Germline V gene data show CDR1 as SNHLY and CDR2 as FYNNEI. V was shortened by 8 bases and J by 3 bases, with 10 bases between the two germline ends. There are 12 residues in the CDR3. This CDR3 reads CASRRGDYGYTF. The CDR3 coding sequence is TGTGCCAGCCGAAGGGGGGACTATGGCTACACCTTC.

V gene TRBV5-1 combines with J gene TRBJ1-6; D gene unclear. The CDR3 runs 12 residues. Trimming removed 0 bases from V and 13 bases from J, with 8 bases in between. Germline CDR1 SGHRS, CDR2 YFSETQ. The CDR3 sequence: CASSLDNWPLHF. In DNA, the CDR3 is TGCGCCAGCAGCTTGGACAACTGGCCCCTCCACTTT.

The chain joins TRBV5-8 to TRBJ1-3; D may be TRBD1 (6 bases). V lost 0 bases and J 0 bases, leaving 7 bases between the germline ends. The V gene's germline CDR1 is SGHTS and CDR2 YDEGEE. The CDR3 sequence is 15 residues long. Here the CDR3 DNA reads TGTGCCAGCAGCTTGGAACAGGGCTCTGGAAACACCATATATTTT. It is translated as CASSLEQGSGNTIYF.

The chain employs TRBV5-1 and TRBJ2-7, with D possibly being TRBD1 (6 bases). Per germline, CDR1 SGHRS and CDR2 YFSETQ. Trimming removed 4 bases from V and 4 bases from J, with 12 bases in between. This CDR3 comprises 13 residues. As DNA, the CDR3 is TGCGCCAGCAGCGAAACAGGGTTGTACGAGCAGTACTTC. It codes for CASSETGLYEQYF. The whole variable domain, remainder taken from reference TRBV5-1 and TRBJ2-7, is KAGVTQTPRYLIKTRGQQVTLSCSPISGHRSVSWYQQTPGQGLQFLFEYFSETQRNKGNFPGRFSGRQFSNSRSEMNVSTLELGDSALYLCASSETGLYEQYFGPGTRLTVT.

The gene calls are TRBV6-6 and TRBJ2-7; 7 bases are shared with TRBD1. Germline assignment: CDR1 MNHNY and CDR2 SVGAGI (reference sequence). The CDR3 runs to 13 residues. V lost 6 bases and J lost 7; bases outside the gene matches: 9. DNA of the CDR3: TGTGCCAGCAGCAGGGGGACAGCAAGGGAGCAGTACTTC. It codes for CASSRGTAREQYF.

This clone was picked up one time. The CDR3 here is CASSYRDRGVAFF. The CDR3 DNA reads TGTGCCAGCAGTTACCGGGACAGGGGCGTAGCTTTCTTT. J is TRBJ1-1 and V is TRBV6-5, with 10 bases matching TRBD1. Unmatched junction bases numbered 4, after V lost 2 bases and J lost 10 bases. The CDR3 runs 13 residues. Germline loops: CDR1 MNHEY, CDR2 SVGAGI.

The genes are TRBV6-5 and TRBJ2-5; D is uncertain. The CDR3 consists of 14 residues. Trimming took 6 bases from V and 5 from J, leaving 16 bases between them. CDR1 is MNHEY, CDR2 SVGAGI, per germline. The CDR3 region is CASSRSPAGETQYF. In DNA, the CDR3 is TGTGCCAGCAGCCGTAGCCCTGCTGGGGAGACCCAGTACTTC.

Here the CDR3 reads CTSSQRGGLYPKETQYF. The CDR3 bases are TGCACCAGCAGCCAGCGGGGGGGCCTATACCCCAAAGAGACCCAGTACTTC. The J gene is TRBJ2-5, the V gene TRBV1; the DNA was not used to check the table's D call, TRBD2. TRBV1 is recorded as a pseudogene. The CDR3 covers 17 residues.

A single count supports this clone. This chain's CDR3 is CAWRRPQETQYF. CDR3 sequence (DNA): TGTGCCTGGAGACGGCCTCAAGAGACCCAGTACTTC. The rearrangement uses TRBV30 and TRBJ2-5; D is unclear. V was clipped by 3 bases and J by 2 bases, with 7 bases between them. The CDR3 is 12 amino acids. Germline V gene data show CDR1 as GTSNPN and CDR2 as SVGIG (reference sequence).

The V call is TRBV5-4, the J call TRBJ2-3, with 8 bases lining up with TRBD2. After removal of 1 base from V and 1 base from J, the junction contained 11 bases not matched to a gene. Germline lookup yields CDR1 SGHNT and CDR2 YYREEE (reference sequence). The CDR3 loop spans 18 amino acids. In nucleotides, the CDR3 is TGTGCCAGCAGCTTGTTCGGCGGGGGGCCTACCGGCACAGATACGCAGTATTTT. Translated: CASSLFGGGPTGTDTQYF.